The present entry profiles one T cell receptor (beta chain) with its context. Losses at the gene ends were 1 base for V and 7 bases for J; bases not matched to a gene: 9. The germline V gene encodes CDR1 LGHDT and CDR2 YNNKEL (reference sequence). This CDR3 has 17 residues. The RNA input was roughly 0.45 to 1 ug, and it was reverse transcribed with random hexamers. Multiplex immunoSEQ PCR targeted 54 Vbeta and 13 Jbeta TCR beta segments. TCRdb re-derived calls from the immunoSEQ multiplex PCR reads in MiXCR, one entry per CDR3 protein. Found here are around 220,000 distinct CDR3 sequences, 80% to 95% of them singletons; the top ten hold roughly 0.13%. The data were taken from a study of CD8 T cells in Susac syndrome. The authors sequenced TCR beta from blood CD8+ and CD4+ T cells. Included as multiple sclerosis controls were treatment-naive patients who had stable or active relapsing-remitting disease.

The sequence was obtained from a human donor with multiple sclerosis. The chain is built from TRBV3-1 and TRBJ2-2; 10 bases are shared with TRBD1. Source material: CD8+ T cells from PBMCs. CDR3 in amino acids: CASSQAWGQGFDGELFF. CDR3 in DNA: TGTGCCAGCAGCCAAGCTTGGGGACAGGGGTTTGACGGGGAGCTGTTTTTT. Based on the CDR3 plus reference TRBV3-1 and TRBJ2-2, the full variable domain is DTAVSQTPKYLVTQMGNDKSIKCEQNLGHDTMYWYKQDSKKFLKIMFSYNNKELIINETVPNRFSPKSPDKAHLNLHINSLELGDSAVYFCASSQAWGQGFDGELFFGEGSRLTVL.